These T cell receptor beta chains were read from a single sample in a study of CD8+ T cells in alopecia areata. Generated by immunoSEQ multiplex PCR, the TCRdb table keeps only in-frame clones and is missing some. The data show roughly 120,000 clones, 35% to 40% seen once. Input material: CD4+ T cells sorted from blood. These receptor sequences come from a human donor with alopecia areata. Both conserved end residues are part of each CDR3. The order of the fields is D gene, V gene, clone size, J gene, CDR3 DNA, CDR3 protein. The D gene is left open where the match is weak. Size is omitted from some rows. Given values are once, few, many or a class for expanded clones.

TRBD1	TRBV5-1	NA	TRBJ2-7	TGCGCCAGCAGCCGGACAGGGGAGAACGAGCAGTACTTC	CASSRTGENEQYF
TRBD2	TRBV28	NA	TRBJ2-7	TGTGCCAGCAGTACACTAGCGGGGGCTTACGAGCAGTACTTC	CASSTLAGAYEQYF
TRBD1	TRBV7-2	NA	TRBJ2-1	TGTGCCAGCAGCTCGAGGACAGGGGACTACAATGAGCAGTTCTTC	CASSSRTGDYNEQFF
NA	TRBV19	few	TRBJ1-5	TGTGCCAGTACGGAAAGTAATCAGCCCCAGCATTTT	CASTESNQPQHF
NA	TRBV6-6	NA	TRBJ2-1	TGTGCCAGCAGTTACTCGTCCAGCGGCTACAATGAGCAGTTCTTC	CASSYSSSGYNEQFF
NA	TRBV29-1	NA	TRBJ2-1	TGCAGCGTTCCAGCCTTGGACCAGCAGTTCTTC	CSVPALDQQFF
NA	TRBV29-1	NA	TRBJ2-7	TGCAGCCCCTGCCCAACGGCGGTTGGGAGCGAGCAGTACTTC	CSPCPTAVGSEQYF
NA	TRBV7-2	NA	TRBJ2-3	TGTGCCAGCAGCTTATACAGCGGAAGCACAGATACGCAGTATTTT	CASSLYSGSTDTQYF
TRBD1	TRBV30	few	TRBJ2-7	TGTGCCTCGGAACGGGACAGCCCCTACGAGCAGTACTTC	CASERDSPYEQYF
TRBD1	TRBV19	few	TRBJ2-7	TGTGCCAGTATCGGCGGACAGGCGAGCTCCTACGAGCAGTACTTC	CASIGGQASSYEQYF
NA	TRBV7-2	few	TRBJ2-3	TGTGCCAGCAGCCACCGGGAGCGGTATTTT	CASSHRERYF
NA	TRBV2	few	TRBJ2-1	TGTGCCAGCAGTGCGTATGAGCAGTTCTTC	CASSAYEQFF
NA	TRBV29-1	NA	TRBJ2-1	TGCAGCGCCCTCCAAACCACAGGGGAGGGTGCGTTCTTC	CSALQTTGEGAFF